This paragraph covers one TCR beta chain sequence. The data were obtained in a study of blood T cell repertoires in COVID-19. The overall study: Sources were T cells, B-cell-depleted T cells, or PBMCs; the material itself was cDNA or gDNA.

In Seattle, patients joined the study during active infection and were tracked longitudinally. Produced via immunoSEQ multiplex PCR; TCRdb's table is partial and in-frame only. The sample contains about 170,000 clones, around 87% of which appear only once. V lost 5 bases, J lost 0 bases, and 15 bases stayed unmatched. CDR1 MGHRA and CDR2 YSYEKL come from the germline V gene. The CDR3 spans 20 residues. This TCR was sampled from a woman of 80 years or more with COVID-19, enrolled during active disease. The sample consisted of peripheral blood. This chain uses TRBV4-1 with TRBJ2-6, with 8 bases fitting TRBD1. The CDR3 reads CASSYTDPGQESSGANVLTF. CDR3 nucleotide sequence: TGCGCCAGCAGCTACACCGACCCGGGACAGGAAAGCTCTGGGGCCAACGTCCTGACTTTC.